This T cell receptor beta chain originates from a study of molecular identifiers for immune sequencing clone quantification. Between about 19,000 and 1,100,000 sorted cells, with 10%, 30% or 50% RNA, yielded naive CD8 libraries. Sorting captured naive CD8 T cells as CD8+CD4-CCR7+CD45RA+. Study results and caveats: Detecting spiked Jurkat TCR RNA from one cell among about a million naive cells was reportedly possible.

V lost 3 bases, J lost 3 bases, and 6 bases lay in between. There are 13 residues in the CDR3. The germline gives CDR1 SGDLS, CDR2 YYNGEE. On this clonotype itself: The target antigen is unknown.

Making the bulk TCR libraries relied on previously described methods and listed TCR primers. In TCRdb, the PCR reads were re-called with MiXCR into one record per CDR3 protein. The data contain around 470,000 distinct CDR3 sequences, less than 30% of them singletons. The rearrangement joins TRBV9 to TRBJ2-2, with D hard to call. The receptor was isolated from a human donor in good health. Some libraries in this study had Jurkat cell RNA spiked in. Sequenced input: naive CD8+ T cells from blood, with Jurkat cell RNA spiked in. Subset denoted: FACS-sorted CD8+CD4-CCR7+CD45RA+ naive T cells. The CDR3 nucleotides read TGTGCCAGCAGCGCCCCGGACACCGGGGAGCTGTTTTTT. It translates to CASSAPDTGELFF.